The clone carrying this TCR beta chain has ten or more counts. These data originate in a study of T-cell memory formation after mild COVID-19. CDR1 is SGHTA and CDR2 is FQGNSA in the germline V gene. The CDR3 extends over 13 amino acids. V gave up 2 bases and J gave up 2 bases, with 7 bases separating them. TCRdb called the 5' RACE reads again in MiXCR, with one record for every CDR3 protein. The sample holds about 100,000 distinct CDR3 sequences, about 18% seen once. The rearrangement uses TRBV7-2 and TRBJ2-7; D possibly corresponds to TRBD2 (5 bases). The sequenced material came from PBMCs or a T cell subset sorted from them (not recorded which). The sequence derives from a man aged 18 to 29 who had mild COVID-19 (a few samples of this study predate the infection). Cell type and time point are not known. CDR3 residues: CASSLRGTYEQYV. The CDR3 DNA sequence: TGTGCCAGCAGCTTACGAGGGACCTACGAGCAGTACGTC.